The sample holds one count of the clone carrying this T cell receptor beta chain. This entry is derived from a study of blood T cell repertoires in COVID-19. Study-level information: T cells, B-cell-depleted T cells, or PBMCs supplied cDNA or gDNA.

In the study's own analysis: Reference gene primer amplification in the assay estimated nucleated cell counts. Only in-frame clones appear in the TCRdb table, and some are missing; sequencing was by immunoSEQ multiplex PCR. For V, J and clone size, that table is used; D and trimming come from the DNA. This sample has 150,000 to 200,000 clones; around nine tenths occur once, and the top ten carry around 3.5%. The V gene lost 5 bases and the J gene lost 2 bases, with 8 bases spanning the gap. The CDR3 runs to 13 residues. Germline CDR1 is SGDLS and CDR2 is YYNGEE. The V gene is TRBV9, the J gene TRBJ1-3; D gene ambiguous. The TCR originated in a man in his 70s with acute or convalescent COVID-19. Sample: peripheral blood. The CDR3 DNA follows: TGTGCCAGCAGTGAACAGCCTGGAAACACCATATATTTT. Encoded protein: CASSEQPGNTIYF.